One sample yielded the 2 T cell receptor beta chains listed below, sequenced in a study of T cells in Graves' hyperthyroidism and ophthalmopathy. From RNA transcripts, TCR beta CDR3 regions were amplified. Carried out on the TCR CDR3, a first-round RT-PCR used the HTBI primer set. TCRdb used MiXCR to reprocess the multiplex PCR reads, holding one entry per CDR3 protein. Among some 400,000 distinct CDR3 sequences listed, approximately 15% were seen once. Sample: blood. These receptors were taken from a man aged 25 to 45 with Graves' hyperthyroidism that later progressed to Graves' ophthalmopathy.

CDR3 loop: CASSPQSGQGRSPLHF. The CDR3 DNA reads TGTGCCAGCTCACCACAATCGGGACAGGGGAGGTCACCCCTCCACTTT. The rearrangement uses TRBV18 and TRBJ1-6; 10 nucleotides match TRBD1. CDR1 KGHSH and CDR2 LQKENI come from the germline V gene. This CDR3 contains 16 residues. Trimming removed 1 base from V and 10 bases from J; junction bases left unmatched: 7.

This clonotype has a count of ten or more. CDR3 residues: CASSYSGFEAGNTIYF. As DNA, the CDR3 is TGTGCCAGCAGTTACTCCGGGTTCGAGGCTGGAAACACCATATATTTT. V and J are TRBV6-2 or TRBV6-3 and TRBJ1-3; D remains ambiguous. The germline V gene encodes CDR1 MNHEY and CDR2 SVGEGT. This CDR3 has 16 residues. The ends were cut back, 0 bases at V and 2 bases at J, with 11 bases in the middle.